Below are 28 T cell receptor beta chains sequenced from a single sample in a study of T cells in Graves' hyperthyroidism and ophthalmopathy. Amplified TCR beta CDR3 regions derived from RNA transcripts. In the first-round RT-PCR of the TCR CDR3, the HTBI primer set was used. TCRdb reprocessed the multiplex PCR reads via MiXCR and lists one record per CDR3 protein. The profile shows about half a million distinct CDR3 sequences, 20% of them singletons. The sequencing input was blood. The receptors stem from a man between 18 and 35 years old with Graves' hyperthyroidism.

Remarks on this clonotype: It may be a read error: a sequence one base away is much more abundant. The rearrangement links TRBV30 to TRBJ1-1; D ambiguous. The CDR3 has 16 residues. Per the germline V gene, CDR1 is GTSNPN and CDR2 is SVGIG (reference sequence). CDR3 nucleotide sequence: TGTGCCCGGAGTAGGACCCTCCCCGCCTTAAACACTGAAGCTTTCTTT. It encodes CARSRTLPALNTEAFF.

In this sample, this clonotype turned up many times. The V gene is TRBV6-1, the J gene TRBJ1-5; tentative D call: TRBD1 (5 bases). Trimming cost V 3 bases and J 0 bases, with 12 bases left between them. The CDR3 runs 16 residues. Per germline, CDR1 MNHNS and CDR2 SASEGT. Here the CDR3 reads CASSDLGGYSNQPQHF. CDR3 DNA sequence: TGTGCCAGCAGTGATTTGGGGGGATATAGCAATCAGCCCCAGCATTTT.

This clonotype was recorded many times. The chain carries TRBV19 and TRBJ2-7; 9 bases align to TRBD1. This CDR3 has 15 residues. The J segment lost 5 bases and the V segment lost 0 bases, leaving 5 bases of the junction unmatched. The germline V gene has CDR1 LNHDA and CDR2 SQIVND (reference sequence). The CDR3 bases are TGTGCCAGTAGTATAGATGGGACAGGGAGGAACGAGCAGTACTTC. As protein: CASSIDGTGRNEQYF.

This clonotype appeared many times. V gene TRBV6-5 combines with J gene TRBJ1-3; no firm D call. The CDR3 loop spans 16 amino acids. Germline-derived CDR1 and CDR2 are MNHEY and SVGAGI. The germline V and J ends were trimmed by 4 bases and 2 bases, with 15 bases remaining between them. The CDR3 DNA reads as TGTGCCAGCAGTTTTGGTTCCCGGTCAGCTGGAAACACCATATATTTT. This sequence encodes CASSFGSRSAGNTIYF.

The CDR3 sequence: CASSLGVVEETQYF. The CDR3 nucleotides are TGCGCCAGCAGCTTGGGGGTAGTAGAGGAGACCCAGTACTTC. The chain links TRBV5-1 to TRBJ2-5; D call uncertain. CDR1 and CDR2 (germline): SGHRS, YFSETQ. The CDR3 is 14 residues long. The germline V and J ends were trimmed by 0 bases and 5 bases, with 11 bases remaining between them.

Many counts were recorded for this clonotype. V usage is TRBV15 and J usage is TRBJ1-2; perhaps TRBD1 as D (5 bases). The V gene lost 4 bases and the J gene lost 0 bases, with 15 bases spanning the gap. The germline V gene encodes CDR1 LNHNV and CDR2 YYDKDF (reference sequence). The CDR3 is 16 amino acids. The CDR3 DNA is TGTGCCACCAGCAAGCACAGAGGGGCGGCTAACTATGGCTACACCTTC. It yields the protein CATSKHRGAANYGYTF.

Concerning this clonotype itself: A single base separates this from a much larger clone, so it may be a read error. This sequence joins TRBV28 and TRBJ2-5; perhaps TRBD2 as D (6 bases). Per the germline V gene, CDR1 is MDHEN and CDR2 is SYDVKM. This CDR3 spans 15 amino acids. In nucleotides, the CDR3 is TGTGCCAGCAGTCCCTCCTCTAGCGCCCAAGAGATCCAGTACTTC. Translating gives CASSPSSSAQEIQYF.

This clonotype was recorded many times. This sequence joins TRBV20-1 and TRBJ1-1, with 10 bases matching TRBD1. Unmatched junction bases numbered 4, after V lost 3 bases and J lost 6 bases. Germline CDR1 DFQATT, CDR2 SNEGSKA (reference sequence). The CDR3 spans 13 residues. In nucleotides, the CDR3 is TGCAGTGCTAGTGACAGGGGGCGGGCTGAAGCTTTCTTT. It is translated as CSASDRGRAEAFF.

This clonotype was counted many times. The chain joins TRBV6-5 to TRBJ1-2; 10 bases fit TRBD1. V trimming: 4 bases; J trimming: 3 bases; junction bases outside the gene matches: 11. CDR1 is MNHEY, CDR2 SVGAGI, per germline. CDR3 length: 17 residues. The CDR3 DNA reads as TGTGCCAGCAGTTCCTCAGGACAGGGGGAGCTGGACTATGGCTACACCTTC. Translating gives CASSSSGQGELDYGYTF.

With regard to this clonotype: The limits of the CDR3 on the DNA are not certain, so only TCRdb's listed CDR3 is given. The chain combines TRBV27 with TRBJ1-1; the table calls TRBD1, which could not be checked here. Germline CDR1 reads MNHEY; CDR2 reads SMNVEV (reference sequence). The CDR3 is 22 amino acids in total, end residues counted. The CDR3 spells CASSLSLGQSEQYFGPGTEAFF.

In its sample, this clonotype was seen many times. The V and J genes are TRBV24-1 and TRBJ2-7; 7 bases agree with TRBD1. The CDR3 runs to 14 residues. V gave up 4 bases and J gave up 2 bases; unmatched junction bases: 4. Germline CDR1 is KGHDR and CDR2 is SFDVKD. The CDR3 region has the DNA TGTGCCACCAGTGAACCGGGACAGCCCTACGAGCAGTACTTC. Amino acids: CATSEPGQPYEQYF.

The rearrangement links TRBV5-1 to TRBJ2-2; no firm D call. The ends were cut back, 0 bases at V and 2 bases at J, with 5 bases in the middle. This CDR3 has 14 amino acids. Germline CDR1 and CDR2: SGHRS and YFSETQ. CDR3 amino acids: CASSLGYNTGELFF. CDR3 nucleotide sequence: TGCGCCAGCAGCTTGGGTTATAACACCGGGGAGCTGTTTTTT. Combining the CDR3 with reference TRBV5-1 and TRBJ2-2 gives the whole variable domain KAGVTQTPRYLIKTRGQQVTLSCSPISGHRSVSWYQQTPGQGLQFLFEYFSETQRNKGNFPGRFSGRQFSNSRSEMNVSTLELGDSALYLCASSLGYNTGELFFGEGSRLTVL.

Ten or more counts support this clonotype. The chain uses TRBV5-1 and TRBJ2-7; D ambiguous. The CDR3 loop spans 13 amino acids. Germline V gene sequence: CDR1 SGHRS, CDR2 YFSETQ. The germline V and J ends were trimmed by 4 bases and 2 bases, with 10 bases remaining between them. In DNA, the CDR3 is TGCGCCAGCAGCCCCGACATCGCCTACGAGCAGTACTTC. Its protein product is CASSPDIAYEQYF.

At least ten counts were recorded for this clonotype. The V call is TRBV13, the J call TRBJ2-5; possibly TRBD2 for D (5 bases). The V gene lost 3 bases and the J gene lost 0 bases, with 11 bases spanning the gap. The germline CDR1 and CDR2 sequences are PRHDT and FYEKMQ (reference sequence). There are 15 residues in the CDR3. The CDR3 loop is CASSLIASNQETQYF. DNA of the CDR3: TGTGCCAGCAGCTTGATAGCGTCCAACCAAGAGACCCAGTACTTC.

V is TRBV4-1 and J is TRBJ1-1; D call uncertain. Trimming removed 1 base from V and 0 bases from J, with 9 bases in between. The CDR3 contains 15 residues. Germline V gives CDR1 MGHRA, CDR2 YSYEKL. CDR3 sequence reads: CASSQARTLNTEAFF. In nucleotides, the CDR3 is TGCGCCAGCAGCCAAGCCCGAACATTGAACACTGAAGCTTTCTTT.

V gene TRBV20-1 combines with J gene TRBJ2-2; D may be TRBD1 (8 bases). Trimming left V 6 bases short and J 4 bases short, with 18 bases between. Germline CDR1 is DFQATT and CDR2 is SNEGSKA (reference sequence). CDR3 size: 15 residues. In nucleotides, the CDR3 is TGCAGTGCATACCAGACAGGGGAGGGCACCGGGGAGCTGTTTTTT. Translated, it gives CSAYQTGEGTGELFF.

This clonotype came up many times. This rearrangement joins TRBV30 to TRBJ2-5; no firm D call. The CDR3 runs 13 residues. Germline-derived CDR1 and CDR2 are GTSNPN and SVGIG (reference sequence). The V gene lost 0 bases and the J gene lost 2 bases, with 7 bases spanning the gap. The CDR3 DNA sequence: TGTGCCTGGAGTGTTTTACAGCAAGAGACCCAGTACTTC. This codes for CAWSVLQQETQYF.

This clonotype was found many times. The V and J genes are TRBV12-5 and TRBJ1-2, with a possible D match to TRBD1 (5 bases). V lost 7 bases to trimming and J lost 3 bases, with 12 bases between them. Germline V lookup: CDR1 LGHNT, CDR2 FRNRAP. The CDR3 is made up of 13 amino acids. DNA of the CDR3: TGTGCTAGTGCCCCAGGGAACCACTATGGCTACACCTTC. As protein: CASAPGNHYGYTF.

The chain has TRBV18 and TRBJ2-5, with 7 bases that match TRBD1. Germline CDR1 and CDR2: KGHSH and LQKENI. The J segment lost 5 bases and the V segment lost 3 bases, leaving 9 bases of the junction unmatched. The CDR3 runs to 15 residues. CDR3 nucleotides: TGTGCCAGCTCACCGAGACAGGGTTGGATGGAGACCCAGTACTTC. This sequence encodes CASSPRQGWMETQYF.

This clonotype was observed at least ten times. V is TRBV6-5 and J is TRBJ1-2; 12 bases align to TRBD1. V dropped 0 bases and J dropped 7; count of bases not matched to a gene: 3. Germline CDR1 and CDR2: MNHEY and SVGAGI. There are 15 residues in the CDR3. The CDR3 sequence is CASSYSRDRGPGYTF. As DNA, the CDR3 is TGTGCCAGCAGTTACTCAAGGGACAGGGGGCCTGGCTACACCTTC.

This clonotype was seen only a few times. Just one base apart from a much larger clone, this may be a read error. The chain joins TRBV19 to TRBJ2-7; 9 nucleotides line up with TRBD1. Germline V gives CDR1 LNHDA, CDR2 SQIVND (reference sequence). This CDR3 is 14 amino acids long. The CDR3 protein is CASSPGTGIYGQYF. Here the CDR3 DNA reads TGTGCCAGTAGCCCCGGGACAGGGATCTACGGGCAGTACTTC.

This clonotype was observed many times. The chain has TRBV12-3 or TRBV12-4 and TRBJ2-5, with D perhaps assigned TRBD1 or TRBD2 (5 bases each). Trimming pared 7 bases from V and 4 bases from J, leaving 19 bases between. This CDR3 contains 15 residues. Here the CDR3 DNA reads TGTGCCAGCACCCTACGAGGGGCAGGGAGAGAGACCCAGTACTTC. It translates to CASTLRGAGRETQYF.

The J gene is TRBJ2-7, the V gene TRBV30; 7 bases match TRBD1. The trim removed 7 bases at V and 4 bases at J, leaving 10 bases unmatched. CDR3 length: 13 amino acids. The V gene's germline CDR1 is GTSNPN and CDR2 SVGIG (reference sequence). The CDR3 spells CALQGDRVYEQYF. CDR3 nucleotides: TGTGCCTTACAGGGAGACAGGGTTTACGAGCAGTACTTC.

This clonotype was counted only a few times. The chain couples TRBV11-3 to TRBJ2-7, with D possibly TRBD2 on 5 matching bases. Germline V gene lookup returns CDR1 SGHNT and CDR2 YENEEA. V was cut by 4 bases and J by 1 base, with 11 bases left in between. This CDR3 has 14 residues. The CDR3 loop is CASSSISGSYEQYF. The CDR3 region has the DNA TGTGCCAGCAGCTCGATCAGCGGTTCCTACGAGCAGTACTTC.

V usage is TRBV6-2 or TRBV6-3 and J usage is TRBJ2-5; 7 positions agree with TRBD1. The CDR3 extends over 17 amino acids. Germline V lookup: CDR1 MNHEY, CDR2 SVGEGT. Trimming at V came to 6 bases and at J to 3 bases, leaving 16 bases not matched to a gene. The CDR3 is CASSQKMTDRAKETQYF. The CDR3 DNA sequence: TGTGCCAGCAGCCAGAAAATGACCGACAGGGCAAAAGAGACCCAGTACTTC.

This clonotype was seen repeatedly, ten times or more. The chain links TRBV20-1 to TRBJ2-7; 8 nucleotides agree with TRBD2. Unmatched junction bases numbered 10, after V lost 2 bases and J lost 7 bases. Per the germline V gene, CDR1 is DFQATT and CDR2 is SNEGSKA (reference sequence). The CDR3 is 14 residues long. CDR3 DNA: TGCAGTGCTAGATCTTCGACTAGCGAATGGGAGCAGTACTTC. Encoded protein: CSARSSTSEWEQYF.

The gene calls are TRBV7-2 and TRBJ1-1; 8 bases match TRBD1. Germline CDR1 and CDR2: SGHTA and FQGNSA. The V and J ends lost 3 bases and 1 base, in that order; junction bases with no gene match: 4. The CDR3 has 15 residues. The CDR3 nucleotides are TGTGCCAGCAGCTTTATGGGGACAGGGAACACTGAAGCTTTCTTT. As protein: CASSFMGTGNTEAFF.

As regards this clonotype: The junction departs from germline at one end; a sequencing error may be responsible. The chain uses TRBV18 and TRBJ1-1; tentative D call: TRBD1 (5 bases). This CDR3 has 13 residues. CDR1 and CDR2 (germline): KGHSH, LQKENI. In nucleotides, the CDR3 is TGTGGCAGCTCACCACAAGGGGACACTGAAGCTTTCTTT. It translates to CGSSPQGDTEAFF.